This entry features one T cell receptor (beta chain) sequence. Its antigen is unknown. Time point indicated: newly diagnosed GD, antithyroid drugs for less than 3 months. The TCR library was made from RNA extracted from PBMCs. Arm-PCR of CDR3 regions and iRepertoire HTBI primers were the basis on which TCR beta libraries were built. In the original workflow: Samples collectively showed 60 to 75 TRBV and approximately 15 TRBJ segments. Using its own MiXCR run on the multiplex PCR reads, TCRdb lists one record per CDR3 protein. The V and J calls were not made by the authors but by TCRdb's processing. This sample carries 550,000 to 650,000 distinct CDR3 sequences, 16% of them seen once, and the ten largest clones take about 12%. The record originates from a study of regulatory T cells in long-lasting Graves disease. Germline lookup yields CDR1 MNHNS and CDR2 SASEGT. CDR3 length: 16 residues. The ends were cut back, 3 bases at V and 3 bases at J, with 15 bases in the middle.

Study observations and caveats: With persistent disease, TRBV28, TRBJ1-2 and TRBJ2-5 were the favored segments.

In addition, the sample was reused for a study of T cells in Graves' hyperthyroidism and ophthalmopathy. Per that study: The HTBI set primed first-round TCR CDR3 RT-PCR.

Specimen: peripheral blood mononuclear cells (PBMCs), collected at new diagnosis, from a patient treated with antithyroid drugs. The receptor was isolated from a young man with Graves disease. J is TRBJ1-5 and V is TRBV6-1; D is perhaps TRBD1 (6 bases). CDR3 nucleotides: TGTGCCAGCAGTGATTTAGGGGGTCCCTTCAATCAGCCCCAGCATTTT. This gives the protein CASSDLGGPFNQPQHF.